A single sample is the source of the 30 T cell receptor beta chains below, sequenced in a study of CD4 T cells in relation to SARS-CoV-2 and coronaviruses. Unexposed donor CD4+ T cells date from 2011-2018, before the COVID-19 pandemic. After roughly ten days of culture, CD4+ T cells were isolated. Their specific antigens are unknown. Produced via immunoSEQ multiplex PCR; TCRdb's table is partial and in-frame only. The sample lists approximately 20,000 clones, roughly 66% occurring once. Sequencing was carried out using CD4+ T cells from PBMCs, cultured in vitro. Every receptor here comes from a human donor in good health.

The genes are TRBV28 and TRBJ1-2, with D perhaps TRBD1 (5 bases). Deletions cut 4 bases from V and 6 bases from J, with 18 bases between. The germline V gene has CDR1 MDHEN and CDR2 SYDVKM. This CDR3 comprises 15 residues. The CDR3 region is CASSSPSWGSDGYTF. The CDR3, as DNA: TGTGCCAGCAGTTCTCCGTCGTGGGGGTCGGATGGCTACACCTTC.

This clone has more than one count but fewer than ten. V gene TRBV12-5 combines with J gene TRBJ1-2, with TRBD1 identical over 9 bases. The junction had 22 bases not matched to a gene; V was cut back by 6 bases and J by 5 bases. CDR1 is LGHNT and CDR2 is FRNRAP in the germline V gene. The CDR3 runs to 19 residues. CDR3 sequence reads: CASGDETGGYITDHYGYTF. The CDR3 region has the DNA TGTGCTAGTGGGGACGAAACAGGGGGCTATATCACCGACCATTATGGCTACACCTTC. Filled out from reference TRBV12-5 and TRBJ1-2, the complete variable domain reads DARVTQTPRHKVTEMGQEVTMRCQPILGHNTVFWYRQTMMQGLELLAYFRNRAPLDDSGMPKDRFSAEMPDATLATLKIQPSEPRDSAVYFCASGDETGGYITDHYGYTFGSGTRLTVV.

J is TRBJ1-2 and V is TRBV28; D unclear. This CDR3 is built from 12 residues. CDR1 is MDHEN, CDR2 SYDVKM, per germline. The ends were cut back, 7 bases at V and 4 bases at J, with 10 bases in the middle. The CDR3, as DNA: TGTGCCAGCACAAGGAGCGGCTATGGCTACACCTTC. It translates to CASTRSGYGYTF.

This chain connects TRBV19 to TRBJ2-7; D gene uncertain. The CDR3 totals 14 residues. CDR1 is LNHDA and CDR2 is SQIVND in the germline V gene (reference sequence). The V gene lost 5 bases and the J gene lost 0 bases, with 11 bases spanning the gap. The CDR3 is CASSGVASSYEQYF. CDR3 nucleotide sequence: TGTGCCAGTAGTGGGGTGGCTAGCTCCTACGAGCAGTACTTC.

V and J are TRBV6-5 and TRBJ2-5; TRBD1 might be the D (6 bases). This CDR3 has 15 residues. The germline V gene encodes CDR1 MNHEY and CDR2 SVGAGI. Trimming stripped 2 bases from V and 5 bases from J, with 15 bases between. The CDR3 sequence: CASSYNPSRGETQYF. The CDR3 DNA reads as TGTGCCAGCAGTTACAACCCCTCTAGGGGGGAGACCCAGTACTTC.

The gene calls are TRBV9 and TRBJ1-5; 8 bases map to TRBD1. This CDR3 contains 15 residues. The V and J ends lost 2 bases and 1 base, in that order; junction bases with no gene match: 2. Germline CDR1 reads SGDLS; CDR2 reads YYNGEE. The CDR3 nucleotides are TGTGCCAGCAGCGTTGGACAGGGCAGCAATCAGCCCCAGCATTTT. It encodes CASSVGQGSNQPQHF.

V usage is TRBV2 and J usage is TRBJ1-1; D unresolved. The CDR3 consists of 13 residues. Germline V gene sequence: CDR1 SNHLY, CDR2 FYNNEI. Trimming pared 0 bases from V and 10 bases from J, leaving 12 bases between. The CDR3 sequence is CASSEAPLRRAFF. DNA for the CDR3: TGTGCCAGCAGTGAAGCGCCCCTGCGAAGAGCTTTCTTT.

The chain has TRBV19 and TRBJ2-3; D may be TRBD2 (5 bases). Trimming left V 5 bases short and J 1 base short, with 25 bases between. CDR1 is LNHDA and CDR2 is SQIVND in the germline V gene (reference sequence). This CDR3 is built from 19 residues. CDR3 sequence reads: CASSRSGGRIQDRTDTQYF. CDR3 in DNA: TGTGCCAGTAGTCGGAGCGGTGGAAGGATCCAGGACCGCACAGATACGCAGTATTTT.

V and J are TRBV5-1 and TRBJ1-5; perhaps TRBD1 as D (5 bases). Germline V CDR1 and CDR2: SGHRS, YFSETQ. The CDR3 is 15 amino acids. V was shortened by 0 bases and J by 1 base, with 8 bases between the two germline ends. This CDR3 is CASSLAGASNQPQHF. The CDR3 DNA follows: TGCGCCAGCAGCTTGGCCGGGGCGAGCAATCAGCCCCAGCATTTT. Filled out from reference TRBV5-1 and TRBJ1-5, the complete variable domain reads KAGVTQTPRYLIKTRGQQVTLSCSPISGHRSVSWYQQTPGQGLQFLFEYFSETQRNKGNFPGRFSGRQFSNSRSEMNVSTLELGDSALYLCASSLAGASNQPQHFGDGTRLSIL.

In DNA, the CDR3 is TGCGCCAGCAGCCCGTGGGCAGCCGACAGCGGGGAGCTGTTTTTT. This translates into CASSPWAADSGELFF. V usage is TRBV5-1 and J usage is TRBJ2-2, with D perhaps matching TRBD1 (5 bases). The V end lost 4 bases, the J end lost 7 bases, and 17 bases lay between the germline ends. CDR3 length: 15 amino acids. Germline loops: CDR1 SGHRS, CDR2 YFSETQ. The whole variable domain, remainder taken from reference TRBV5-1 and TRBJ2-2, is KAGVTQTPRYLIKTRGQQVTLSCSPISGHRSVSWYQQTPGQGLQFLFEYFSETQRNKGNFPGRFSGRQFSNSRSEMNVSTLELGDSALYLCASSPWAADSGELFFGEGSRLTVL.

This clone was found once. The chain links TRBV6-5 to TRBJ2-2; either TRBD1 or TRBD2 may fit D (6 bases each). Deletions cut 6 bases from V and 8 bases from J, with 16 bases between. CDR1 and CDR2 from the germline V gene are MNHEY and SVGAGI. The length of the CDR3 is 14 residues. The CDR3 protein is CASSIQGGMGELFF. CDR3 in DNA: TGTGCCAGCAGCATACAGGGAGGAATGGGGGAGCTGTTTTTT.

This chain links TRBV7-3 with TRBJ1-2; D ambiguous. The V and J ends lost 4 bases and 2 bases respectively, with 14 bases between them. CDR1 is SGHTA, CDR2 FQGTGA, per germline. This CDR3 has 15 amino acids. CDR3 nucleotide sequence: TGTGCCAGCAGCTCGGGGAGGGCAGACAACTATGGCTACACCTTC. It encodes CASSSGRADNYGYTF.

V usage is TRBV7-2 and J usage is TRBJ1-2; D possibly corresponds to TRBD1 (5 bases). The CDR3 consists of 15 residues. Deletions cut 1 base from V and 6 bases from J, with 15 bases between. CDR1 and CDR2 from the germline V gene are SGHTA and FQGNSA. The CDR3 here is CASSLDSPDRDGYTF. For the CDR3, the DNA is TGTGCCAGCAGCTTAGATTCCCCCGACAGAGATGGCTACACCTTC.

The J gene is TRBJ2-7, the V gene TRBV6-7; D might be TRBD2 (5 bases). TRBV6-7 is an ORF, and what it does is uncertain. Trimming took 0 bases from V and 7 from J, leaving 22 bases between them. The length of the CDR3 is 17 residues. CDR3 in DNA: TGTGCCAGCAGTTACTCGACGCGAGGGCGCCCCCTGGGGGAGCAGTACTTC. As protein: CASSYSTRGRPLGEQYF.

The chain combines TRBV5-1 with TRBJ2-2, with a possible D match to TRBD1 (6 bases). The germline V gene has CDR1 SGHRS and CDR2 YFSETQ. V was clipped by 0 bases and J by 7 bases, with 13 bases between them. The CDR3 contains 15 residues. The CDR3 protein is CASSLGQASGGELFF. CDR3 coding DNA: TGCGCCAGCAGCTTGGGACAGGCGAGCGGCGGGGAGCTGTTTTTT.

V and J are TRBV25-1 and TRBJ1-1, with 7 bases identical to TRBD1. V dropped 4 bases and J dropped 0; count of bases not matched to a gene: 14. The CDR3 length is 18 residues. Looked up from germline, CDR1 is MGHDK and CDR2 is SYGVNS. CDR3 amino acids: CASSGRQGPPPMNTEAFF. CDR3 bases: TGTGCCAGCAGTGGCCGACAGGGTCCACCACCAATGAACACTGAAGCTTTCTTT.

In nucleotides, the CDR3 is TGTGCCAGTAGTGTCCTGGGGGCGGGGGGGCGTGAGACCCAGTACTTC. It specifies CASSVLGAGGRETQYF. The chain uses TRBV19 and TRBJ2-5; 9 bases line up with TRBD2. Trimming removed 5 bases from V and 5 bases from J; junction bases left unmatched: 12. This CDR3 comprises 16 residues. Germline CDR1 LNHDA, CDR2 SQIVND (reference sequence).

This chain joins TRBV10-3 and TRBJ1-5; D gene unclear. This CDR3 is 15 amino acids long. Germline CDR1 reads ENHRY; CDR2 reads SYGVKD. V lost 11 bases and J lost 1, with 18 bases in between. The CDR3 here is CASCAGIQSNQPQHF. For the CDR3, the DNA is TGTGCCTCCTGTGCCGGGATACAGAGCAATCAGCCCCAGCATTTT.

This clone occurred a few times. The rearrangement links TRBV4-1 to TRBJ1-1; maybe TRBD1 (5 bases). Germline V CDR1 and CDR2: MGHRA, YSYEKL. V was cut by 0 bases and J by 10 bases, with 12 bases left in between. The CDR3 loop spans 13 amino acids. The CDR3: CASSQEVRELAFF. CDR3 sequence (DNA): TGCGCCAGCAGCCAAGAGGTCAGGGAGTTAGCTTTCTTT.

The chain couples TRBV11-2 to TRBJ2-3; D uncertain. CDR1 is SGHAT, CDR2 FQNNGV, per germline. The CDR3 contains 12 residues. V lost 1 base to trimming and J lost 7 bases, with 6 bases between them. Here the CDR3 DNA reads TGTGCCAGCAGCTTAGTAGGGAATACGCAGTATTTT. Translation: CASSLVGNTQYF.

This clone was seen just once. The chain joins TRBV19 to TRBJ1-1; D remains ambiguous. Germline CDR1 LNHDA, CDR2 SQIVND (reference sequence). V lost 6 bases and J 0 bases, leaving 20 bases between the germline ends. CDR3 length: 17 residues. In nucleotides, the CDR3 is TGTGCCAGTAGGTCGGCAGGTTTGGAGTTAATGAACACTGAAGCTTTCTTT. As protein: CASRSAGLELMNTEAFF.

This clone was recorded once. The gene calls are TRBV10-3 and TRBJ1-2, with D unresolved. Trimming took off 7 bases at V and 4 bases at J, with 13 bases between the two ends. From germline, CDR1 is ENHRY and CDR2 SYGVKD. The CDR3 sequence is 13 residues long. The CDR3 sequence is CAIMSAPGYGYTF. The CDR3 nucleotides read TGTGCCATCATGAGTGCCCCTGGCTATGGCTACACCTTC.

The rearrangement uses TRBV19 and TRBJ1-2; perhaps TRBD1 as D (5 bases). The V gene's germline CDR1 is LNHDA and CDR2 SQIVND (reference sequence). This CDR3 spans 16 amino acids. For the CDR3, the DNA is TGTGCGAGTTACGCGGGACCCGATCGTCCTAACTATGGCTACACCTTC. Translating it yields CASYAGPDRPNYGYTF.

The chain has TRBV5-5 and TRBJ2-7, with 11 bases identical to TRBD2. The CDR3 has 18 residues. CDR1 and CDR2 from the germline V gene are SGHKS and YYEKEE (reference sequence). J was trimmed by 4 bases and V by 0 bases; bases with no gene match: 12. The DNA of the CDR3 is TGTGCCAGCAGCTTGGCCGTAGCGGGAGGGCCGGTTTTTTACGAGCAGTACTTC. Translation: CASSLAVAGGPVFYEQYF.

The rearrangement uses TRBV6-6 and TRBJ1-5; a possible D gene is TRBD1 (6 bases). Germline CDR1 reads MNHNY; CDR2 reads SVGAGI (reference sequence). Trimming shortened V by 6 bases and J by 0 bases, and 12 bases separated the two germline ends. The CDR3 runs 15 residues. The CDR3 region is CASRFQGNSNQPQHF. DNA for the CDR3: TGTGCCAGCAGGTTTCAGGGGAATAGCAATCAGCCCCAGCATTTT.

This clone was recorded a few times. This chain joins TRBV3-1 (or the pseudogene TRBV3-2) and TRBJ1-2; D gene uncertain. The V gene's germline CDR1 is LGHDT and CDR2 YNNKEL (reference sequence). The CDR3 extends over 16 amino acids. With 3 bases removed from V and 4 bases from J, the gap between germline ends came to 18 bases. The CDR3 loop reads CASSQGPRGLGYGYTF. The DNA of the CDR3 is TGTGCCAGCAGCCAGGGTCCGCGGGGTTTGGGCTATGGCTACACCTTC.

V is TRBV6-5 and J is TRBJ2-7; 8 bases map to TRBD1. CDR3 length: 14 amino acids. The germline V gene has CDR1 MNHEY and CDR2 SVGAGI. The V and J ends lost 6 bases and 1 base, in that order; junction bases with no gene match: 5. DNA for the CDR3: TGTGCCAGCAGCCTAGACAGGGGATCCTACGAGCAGTACTTC. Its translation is CASSLDRGSYEQYF.

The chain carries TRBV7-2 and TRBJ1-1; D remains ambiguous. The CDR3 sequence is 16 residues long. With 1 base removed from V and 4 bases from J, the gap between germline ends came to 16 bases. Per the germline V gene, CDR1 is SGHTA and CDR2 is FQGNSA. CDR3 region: CASSLGSAGWGTEAFF. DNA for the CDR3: TGTGCCAGCAGCTTAGGAAGCGCGGGATGGGGCACTGAAGCTTTCTTT.

In DNA form, the CDR3 reads TGCGCCAGCAGCCACGGAAGGGGGTATAATTCACCCCTCCACTTT. This gives the protein CASSHGRGYNSPLHF. This rearrangement joins TRBV4-1 to TRBJ1-6, with a tentative D call TRBD1 (6 bases). Looked up from germline, CDR1 is MGHRA and CDR2 is YSYEKL. The V end was cut by 3 bases, the J end by 4 bases, with 10 bases between. There are 15 residues in the CDR3.

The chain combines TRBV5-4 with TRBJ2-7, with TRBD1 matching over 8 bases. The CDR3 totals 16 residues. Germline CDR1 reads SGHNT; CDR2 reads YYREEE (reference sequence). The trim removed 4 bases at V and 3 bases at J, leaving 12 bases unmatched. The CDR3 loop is CASSPAAGGNLYEQYF. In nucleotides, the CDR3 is TGTGCCAGCAGCCCGGCGGCAGGGGGCAACCTCTACGAGCAGTACTTC.